A single sample gave rise to the 29 T cell receptor beta chains below, sequenced in a study of shared clonotypes between healthy human individuals. Here immunoSEQ multiplex PCR was the method, and the copy in TCRdb shows in-frame clones only, minus some. The profile shows 2 million to 2.5 million clones, around 95% of them singletons. The sequencing input was naive CD4+ T cells sorted from blood. Specified subset: CD45RA+ positively selected. The receptor source for this set is a man aged 18-30 years in good health.

The gene calls are TRBV25-1 and TRBJ1-2; the D is unclear. Germline V gene lookup returns CDR1 MGHDK and CDR2 SYGVNS. With 4 bases removed from V and 6 bases from J, the gap between germline ends came to 9 bases. CDR3 length equals 12 residues. CDR3 sequence reads: CASSGLSDGYTF. The DNA of the CDR3 is TGTGCCAGCAGTGGACTTAGCGATGGCTACACCTTC.

This clone was found once. The CDR3 loop is CASSLDWAADNEQFF. The CDR3 DNA follows: TGTGCCAGCAGCTTAGACTGGGCCGCGGACAATGAGCAGTTCTTC. This chain connects TRBV11-3 to TRBJ2-1, with D unclear. From germline, CDR1 is SGHNT and CDR2 YENEEA. CDR3 length: 15 amino acids. V lost 0 bases, J lost 5 bases, and 11 bases lay in between.

This clone was detected only once. The V call is TRBV2, the J call TRBJ2-5; 9 bases are shared with TRBD2. The CDR3 has 15 amino acids. Looked up from germline, CDR1 is SNHLY and CDR2 is FYNNEI. Germline trimming cut 4 bases from V and 7 bases from J; bases unmatched to any gene: 10. CDR3 coding DNA: TGTGCCAGCAGTGGACTAGCGGTTTCTTTGGTGACCCAGTACTTC. It codes for CASSGLAVSLVTQYF. The variable domain in full, completed from reference TRBV2 and TRBJ2-5, reads EPEVTQTPSHQVTQMGQEVILRCVPISNHLYFYWYRQILGQKVEFLVSFYNNEISEKSEIFDDQFSVERPDGSNFTLKIRSTKLEDSAMYFCASSGLAVSLVTQYFGPGTRLLVL.

V and J are TRBV21-1 and TRBJ1-5. TRBV21-1 has pseudogene status. The CDR3 is made up of 19 amino acids. The CDR3 DNA reads TGTGCCAGCAGCAAATCGGCCTTGGGGGCGGGATGGAGCAATCAGCCCCAGCATTTT. It yields the protein CASSKSALGAGWSNQPQHF.

Here the CDR3 DNA reads TGTGCCAGCAGTGTTCCCAACGACTGGGGGTATCTCTCTGGGGCCAACGTCCTGACTTTC. As protein: CASSVPNDWGYLSGANVLTF. This sequence joins TRBV6-1 and TRBJ2-6; TRBD1 or TRBD2 may be the D gene (5 bases each). Looked up from germline, CDR1 is MNHNS and CDR2 is SASEGT. The CDR3 runs 20 residues. V dropped 4 bases and J dropped 0 bases, with 22 bases sitting between them.

This chain connects TRBV18 to TRBJ2-1; 7 positions agree with TRBD2. V was pared by 2 bases and J by 0 bases, with 1 base of the junction left unmatched. The CDR3 has 15 amino acids. In germline, CDR1 is KGHSH, CDR2 LQKENI. The CDR3 sequence: CASSPSGNSYNEQFF. CDR3 bases: TGTGCCAGCTCACCAAGCGGGAACTCCTACAATGAGCAGTTCTTC.

The chain employs TRBV21-1 and TRBJ1-5. TRBV21-1 is a pseudogene locus. The CDR3 spans 12 residues. The CDR3 is CASSRDHQPQHF. CDR3 nucleotides: TGTGCCAGCTCTAGGGACCATCAGCCCCAGCATTTT.

The rearrangement uses TRBV5-1 and TRBJ1-1, with 9 positions matching TRBD1. Germline-derived CDR1 and CDR2 are SGHRS and YFSETQ. Losses at the gene ends were 4 bases for V and 5 bases for J; bases not matched to a gene: 9. This CDR3 region has 15 residues. CDR3: CASSTGGTGFTEAFF. DNA for the CDR3: TGCGCCAGCAGCACCGGCGGGACAGGGTTTACTGAAGCTTTCTTT.

The chain couples TRBV18 to TRBJ2-1, with 12 bases fitting TRBD2. The CDR3 loop spans 15 amino acids. Losses at the gene ends were 4 bases for V and 8 bases for J; bases not matched to a gene: 6. CDR1 and CDR2 (germline): KGHSH, LQKENI. CDR3 residues: CASSRLAGGRDEQFF. In DNA form, the CDR3 reads TGTGCCAGCTCACGCCTAGCGGGAGGGAGGGATGAGCAGTTCTTC.

In the case of this clone: Other DNA sequences from this sample encode an identical CDR3 as well. J is TRBJ2-5 and V is TRBV9; TRBD2 matches at 9 bases. Germline-derived CDR1 and CDR2 are SGDLS and YYNGEE. CDR3 length: 14 amino acids. The V and J ends lost 6 bases and 0 bases, in that order; junction bases with no gene match: 3. CDR3 sequence: CASTAGGYQETQYF. The CDR3 DNA is TGTGCCAGCACTGCGGGGGGGTACCAAGAGACCCAGTACTTC.

CDR3 sequence reads: CASSYGQINEKLFF. The CDR3 bases are TGTGCCAGCAGCTATGGACAGATTAATGAAAAACTGTTTTTT. The gene calls are TRBV5-5 and TRBJ1-4, with a weak D call TRBD1 (6 bases). Trimming removed 3 bases from V and 4 bases from J, with 10 bases in between. The V gene's germline CDR1 is SGHKS and CDR2 YYEKEE (reference sequence). The CDR3 has 14 residues.

The genes are TRBV19 and TRBJ2-7, with TRBD1 matching over 9 bases. The V gene end was trimmed by 4 bases and the J gene end by 5 bases; junction bases not matched to a gene: 9. The CDR3 runs 15 residues. Germline loops: CDR1 LNHDA, CDR2 SQIVND (reference sequence). The CDR3 region is CASSRSRGQGNEQYF. CDR3 DNA sequence: TGTGCCAGTAGTAGATCCCGAGGACAGGGGAACGAGCAGTACTTC.

The V call is TRBV7-3, the J call TRBJ2-1; TRBD2 matches at 9 bases. The V gene's germline CDR1 is SGHTA and CDR2 FQGTGA. The CDR3 length is 19 residues. J lost 0 bases, V lost 1 base, and 10 bases had no gene match. CDR3 nucleotide sequence: TGTGCCAGCAGCTTAAGTTGGTTGAGCGGGGGGAACTCCTACAATGAGCAGTTCTTC. Translating gives CASSLSWLSGGNSYNEQFF.

The chain combines TRBV5-1 with TRBJ1-1; D may be TRBD1 (5 bases). Trimming took 4 bases from V and 5 from J, leaving 15 bases between them. The CDR3 runs 14 residues. In germline, CDR1 is SGHRS, CDR2 YFSETQ. The CDR3 reads CASSRGGGETEAFF. As DNA, the CDR3 is TGCGCCAGCAGCCGGGGTGGGGGTGAGACTGAAGCTTTCTTT. Variable domain in full (rest from reference TRBV5-1 and TRBJ1-1): KAGVTQTPRYLIKTRGQQVTLSCSPISGHRSVSWYQQTPGQGLQFLFEYFSETQRNKGNFPGRFSGRQFSNSRSEMNVSTLELGDSALYLCASSRGGGETEAFFGQGTRLTVV.

This chain connects TRBV28 to TRBJ1-5; perhaps TRBD1 as D (6 bases). Looked up from germline, CDR1 is MDHEN and CDR2 is SYDVKM. The CDR3 contains 17 residues. Deletions cut 5 bases from V and 7 bases from J, with 24 bases between. CDR3 DNA sequence: TGTGCCAGCAGTCAAAGTTCTACCGGGACATATAGACAGCCCCAGCATTTT. Its protein is CASSQSSTGTYRQPQHF.

The rearrangement links TRBV28 to TRBJ2-5; 9 bases line up with TRBD2. The CDR3 has 15 residues. CDR1 and CDR2 from the germline V gene are MDHEN and SYDVKM. The trim removed 5 bases at V and 2 bases at J, leaving 6 bases unmatched. This CDR3 is CASSPSGTKQETQYF. Here the CDR3 DNA reads TGTGCCAGCAGTCCTAGCGGGACGAAACAAGAGACCCAGTACTTC.

The gene calls are TRBV5-1 and TRBJ2-7, with 7 bases aligning to TRBD1. The CDR3 extends over 13 amino acids. In germline, CDR1 is SGHRS, CDR2 YFSETQ. V lost 4 bases to trimming and J lost 2 bases; unmatched junction nucleotides: 3. CDR3 sequence reads: CASSGDSPYEQYF. As DNA, the CDR3 is TGCGCCAGCAGCGGGGACAGCCCCTACGAGCAGTACTTC.

This chain joins TRBV5-4 and TRBJ2-7, with TRBD1 matching 10 bases. The germline V gene encodes CDR1 SGHNT and CDR2 YYREEE (reference sequence). The CDR3 length is 14 residues. With V trimmed by 1 base and J by 5 bases, 3 bases remained unmatched. The CDR3 DNA follows: TGTGCCAGCAGCTTGCGACAGGGGGCCGACGAGCAGTACTTC. Amino acids: CASSLRQGADEQYF.

V usage is TRBV7-8 and J usage is TRBJ2-7; 8 nucleotides line up with TRBD2. The CDR3 runs to 16 residues. V lost 0 bases to trimming and J lost 1 base; unmatched junction nucleotides: 5. Germline-derived CDR1 and CDR2 are SGHVS and FQNEAQ. The CDR3 reads CASSLATLAGSYEQYF. CDR3 coding DNA: TGTGCCAGCAGCTTAGCGACGCTAGCGGGTTCCTACGAGCAGTACTTC.

For this clone: No DNA is shown, since the ends of the CDR3 on it are uncertain; the CDR3 is the one TCRdb lists. The chain recombines TRBV28 with TRBJ2-7; no DNA check was done on the table's D call, TRBD1. The CDR3 contains 14 residues when both ends are counted. The germline gives CDR1 MDHEN, CDR2 SYDVKM. The CDR3 loop reads CASSSSDRATEQYF.

The rearrangement links TRBV11-3 to TRBJ1-6; 10 nucleotides match TRBD1. V trimming: 5 bases; J trimming: 7 bases; junction bases outside the gene matches: 5. CDR1 is SGHNT and CDR2 is YENEEA in the germline V gene. This CDR3 region has 15 residues. Here the CDR3 reads CASSARTGGNSPLHF. Written as DNA, the CDR3 is TGTGCCAGCAGCGCCCGGACAGGGGGAAATTCACCCCTCCACTTT. Combining the CDR3 with reference TRBV11-3 and TRBJ1-6 gives the whole variable domain EAGVVQSPRYKIIEKKQPVAFWCNPISGHNTLYWYLQNLGQGPELLIRYENEEAVDDSQLPKDRFSAERLKGVDSTLKIQPAELGDSAVYLCASSARTGGNSPLHFGNGTRLTVT.

The V call is TRBV30, the J call TRBJ2-5; D gene unclear. CDR1 is GTSNPN, CDR2 SVGIG, per germline (reference sequence). The CDR3 is 13 residues long. Trimming took 1 base from V and 2 from J, leaving 8 bases between them. The CDR3 DNA sequence: TGTGCCTGGAGTGGCACGGCACAAGAGACCCAGTACTTC. Encoded protein: CAWSGTAQETQYF.

Worth noting for this clone: This specimen includes other DNA sequences encoding the same CDR3. V and J are TRBV11-2 and TRBJ2-2; D gene ambiguous. V was trimmed by 0 bases and J by 0 bases, leaving 8 bases between them. The CDR3 extends over 16 amino acids. Germline V CDR1 and CDR2: SGHAT, FQNNGV. The CDR3 nucleotides read TGTGCCAGCAGCTTAGATAGGGCGGCGAACACCGGGGAGCTGTTTTTT. Its protein is CASSLDRAANTGELFF.

CDR3 coding DNA: TGTGCCAGCAGCTTGTGGTACAATGAGCAGTTCTTC. Protein: CASSLWYNEQFF. The chain links TRBV5-6 to TRBJ2-1; D remains ambiguous. The CDR3 loop spans 12 amino acids. Germline-derived CDR1 and CDR2 are SGHDT and YYEEEE. Trimming removed 1 base from V and 4 bases from J, with 3 bases in between.

As to this clone: The same CDR3 is also encoded by other DNA sequences in this sample. The J gene is TRBJ2-7, the V gene TRBV18, with TRBD1 identical over 7 bases. This CDR3 region has 15 residues. From germline, CDR1 is KGHSH and CDR2 LQKENI. Trimming at V came to 3 bases and at J to 0 bases, leaving 5 bases not matched to a gene. The CDR3 DNA is TGTGCCAGCTCACCCCGACAGGGAATCTCCTACGAGCAGTACTTC. Protein sequence: CASSPRQGISYEQYF.

In this sample, this clone turned up once. V usage is TRBV2 and J usage is TRBJ2-4, with TRBD1 matching over 7 bases. The CDR3 spans 15 residues. The V gene end was trimmed by 2 bases and the J gene end by 9 bases; junction bases not matched to a gene: 10. Germline CDR1 is SNHLY and CDR2 is FYNNEI. The CDR3 is CASSEQKGALSIQYF. The DNA for the CDR3 is TGTGCCAGCAGTGAACAGAAGGGGGCCTTGAGCATTCAGTACTTC.

This chain connects TRBV5-1 to TRBJ2-7; D is unclear. Germline V CDR1 and CDR2: SGHRS, YFSETQ. Trimming left V 1 base short and J 0 bases short, with 5 bases between. The CDR3 contains 13 residues. CDR3 nucleotides: TGCGCCAGCAGCTTGCAAGCCTCCTACGAGCAGTACTTC. Translating gives CASSLQASYEQYF.

The chain recombines TRBV28 with TRBJ1-2; TRBD1 aligns across 7 bases. Germline V CDR1 and CDR2: MDHEN, SYDVKM. V lost 0 bases, J lost 8 bases, and 3 bases stayed unmatched. The CDR3 is made up of 13 amino acids. The CDR3 protein is CASSLWQGEGYTF. The CDR3 DNA reads as TGTGCCAGCAGTTTATGGCAGGGGGAGGGCTACACCTTC.

This clone was recorded only once. The chain has TRBV10-3 and TRBJ2-1, with D perhaps TRBD2 (6 bases). The V gene's germline CDR1 is ENHRY and CDR2 SYGVKD. The CDR3 has 15 amino acids. Trimming shortened V by 3 bases and J by 12 bases, and 21 bases separated the two germline ends. The CDR3 sequence: CAISDRAGIIIGQFF. As DNA, the CDR3 is TGTGCCATCAGTGATAGGGCGGGAATCATTATCGGGCAGTTCTTC.